Here is one TCR beta chain with its context. This CDR3 comprises 15 residues. V lost 0 bases to trimming and J lost 2 bases, with 9 bases between them. CDR1 is SGHRS and CDR2 is YFSETQ in the germline V gene. Participant-reported clinical history was the basis for cohort assignment. The entry originates in a study of blood T cell repertoires in COVID-19. Sequenced by immunoSEQ multiplex PCR; TCRdb stores in-frame clones only, minus some. This table has 300,000 to 500,000 clones, roughly 90% appearing once. The chain links TRBV5-1 to TRBJ2-1; maybe TRBD1 (5 bases). This TCR was recovered from a woman aged 25 to 45 with acute COVID-19. Sequencing input: PBMCs or T cells enriched from blood (not recorded which). CDR3 DNA sequence: TGCGCCAGCAGCTTGGTTGGGGCGGCCTACAATGAGCAGTTCTTC. It is translated as CASSLVGAAYNEQFF.